This TCR beta chain was observed in a study of blood T cell repertoires in COVID-19. Data came from immunoSEQ multiplex PCR; TCRdb stores just in-frame clones and leaves some out. Among fewer than 250,000 clones listed, around nine tenths were seen once. J gave up 1 base and V 3 bases, and 4 bases lay outside the gene matches. This CDR3 has 16 residues. Germline values: CDR1 SGHKS, CDR2 YYEKEE (reference sequence). This TCR derives from a man aged 55 to 70 with COVID-19, enrolled during active disease. Sample: peripheral blood. The gene calls are TRBV5-5 and TRBJ2-2; 9 positions agree with TRBD1. CDR3 residues: CASSWTGEMNTGELFF. The CDR3 nucleotides are TGTGCCAGCAGCTGGACAGGGGAGATGAACACCGGGGAGCTGTTTTTT. The full variable domain, completed using reference TRBV5-5 and TRBJ2-2, is DAGVTQSPTHLIKTRGQQVTLRCSPISGHKSVSWYQQVLGQGPQFIFQYYEKEERGRGNFPDRFSARQFPNYSSELNVNALLLGDSALYLCASSWTGEMNTGELFFGEGSRLTVL.